This T cell receptor (beta chain) was sequenced during a study of CXCR3-negative and CXCR3-positive naive CD8 T cells. It was by 5' RACE with UMI labels that the TRB cDNA libraries were prepared. TCRdb reanalyzed the 5' RACE reads and collapses them to one entry per CDR3 protein, without DNA. Here the sample table reports about 38,000 distinct CDR3 sequences. The sequenced sample consisted of memory CD8+ T cells from blood. The receptor was derived from a human donor in good health. Some clones in this sample may be carry-over from other donors' samples.

The CDR3 sequence is CASSAWGTSGSYEQYF. The V gene is TRBV9, the J gene TRBJ2-7; TCRdb's D call of TRBD2 is untestable without DNA. The CDR3 extends over 16 amino acids. The germline CDR1 and CDR2 sequences are SGDLS and YYNGEE. Full variable domain (missing parts from reference TRBV9 and TRBJ2-7): DSGVTQTPKHLITATGQRVTLRCSPRSGDLSVYWYQQSLDQGLQFLIQYYNGEERAKGNILERFSAQQFPDLHSELNLSSLELGDSALYFCASSAWGTSGSYEQYFGPGTRLTVT.